A single sample is the source of the 14 T cell receptor beta chains below, sequenced in a study of regulatory T cells in long-lasting Graves disease. Library construction for TCR beta used iRepertoire HTBI primers and Arm-PCR of CDR3 regions. TCRdb fed the multiplex PCR reads into MiXCR, producing one record per CDR3 protein. The data show fewer than 550,000 distinct CDR3 sequences, around 16% seen once. Time point given: newly diagnosed GD, antithyroid drugs for less than 3 months. Construction of the TCR library relied on RNA isolated from PBMCs. The same specimen was also included in a second study, on T cells in Graves' hyperthyroidism and ophthalmopathy.

The sequencing here drew on peripheral blood mononuclear cells (PBMCs), taken at new diagnosis, from a patient treated with antithyroid drugs. The receptors shown here come from a woman aged 35 to 59 with Graves disease.

In the case of this clonotype: A single base separates this from a much larger clone, so it may be a read error. The chain's CDR3 is CASSVQEARELFF. DNA for the CDR3: TGCGCCAGCAGCGTACAGGAGGCGCGGGAGCTGTTTTTT. The rearrangement links TRBV5-1 to TRBJ2-2; D assignment may be TRBD1 or TRBD2 (5 bases each). Germline-derived CDR1 and CDR2 are SGHRS and YFSETQ. Trimming took 4 bases from V and 9 from J, leaving 13 bases between them. The CDR3 runs to 13 residues.

With regard to this clonotype: A much larger clone lies one base from this, so it may be a read error. J is TRBJ2-1 and V is TRBV5-1; D uncertain. The DNA end favors TRBJ2-3, so the J call may be wrong. This CDR3 spans 13 amino acids. Looked up from germline, CDR1 is SGHRS and CDR2 is YFSETQ. This chain's CDR3 is CASSLVGEGTQYF. The CDR3 DNA reads TGCGCCAGCAGCTTGGTCGGTGAAGGTACGCAGTATTTT.

This clonotype has only a few counts. The genes are TRBV7-8 and TRBJ2-7; TRBD1 aligns across 7 bases. The CDR3 runs 13 residues. Germline CDR1 SGHVS, CDR2 FQNEAQ. V was pared by 1 base and J by 8 bases, with 5 bases of the junction left unmatched. The CDR3 DNA follows: TGTGCCAGCAGCTTAGGACAGGGTAAGAAGCAGTACTTC. Protein: CASSLGQGKKQYF.

The CDR3 protein is CAWSADGRVNGYTF. CDR3 DNA: TGTGCCTGGAGTGCCGATGGCAGGGTGAATGGCTACACCTTC. The chain links TRBV30 to TRBJ1-2; TRBD1 is a possible D gene (5 bases). This CDR3 region has 14 residues. V was cut by 1 base and J by 6 bases, with 15 bases left in between. Germline CDR1 is GTSNPN and CDR2 is SVGIG (reference sequence).

This clonotype was detected ten times or more. This chain links TRBV12-3 or TRBV12-4 with TRBJ2-1, with 12 bases lining up with TRBD2. V lost 0 bases, J lost 3 bases, and 3 bases stayed unmatched. The CDR3 contains 17 residues. CDR3 in DNA: TGTGCCAGCAGTTTAGCCCTAGCGGGGGGGCTCTACAATGAGCAGTTCTTC. It yields the protein CASSLALAGGLYNEQFF.

The rearrangement joins TRBV27 to TRBJ1-4; D is possibly TRBD1 (5 bases). The V gene's germline CDR1 is MNHEY and CDR2 SMNVEV (reference sequence). The CDR3 is 17 amino acids. The V end was cut by 6 bases, the J end by 2 bases, with 19 bases between. The CDR3: CASRFRLGAGTNEKLFF. CDR3 bases: TGTGCCAGCAGATTTCGACTAGGGGCGGGCACTAATGAAAAACTGTTTTTT. Full variable domain (remainder filled in from reference TRBV27 and TRBJ1-4): EAQVTQNPRYLITVTGKKLTVTCSQNMNHEYMSWYRQDPGLGLRQIYYSMNVEVTDKGDVPEGYKVSRKEKRNFPLILESPSPNQTSLYFCASRFRLGAGTNEKLFFGSGTQLSVL.

The rearrangement joins TRBV14 to TRBJ1-2; D remains unclear. V shed 0 bases and J shed 0 bases, with 14 bases lying between them. Germline V gene lookup returns CDR1 SGHDN and CDR2 FVKESK. This CDR3 comprises 17 residues. CDR3 bases: TGTGCCAGCAGCCAAGATCTCACTTCGGGAGCTAACTATGGCTACACCTTC. It specifies CASSQDLTSGANYGYTF.

This clonotype was counted at least ten times. This rearrangement joins TRBV10-3 to TRBJ2-3, with 7 bases lining up with TRBD2. CDR1 is ENHRY, CDR2 SYGVKD, per germline. The V segment lost 1 base and the J segment 2 bases; nucleotides outside the gene matches: 6. CDR3 length: 16 residues. The chain's CDR3 is CAISEWSSGNTDTQYF. The CDR3 nucleotides are TGTGCCATCAGTGAGTGGTCTAGCGGAAACACAGATACGCAGTATTTT.

The chain has TRBV7-3 and TRBJ1-1; D perhaps matches TRBD1 (5 bases). The V gene lost 4 bases and the J gene lost 1 base, with 13 bases spanning the gap. The CDR3 is 15 amino acids. Germline-derived CDR1 and CDR2 are SGHTA and FQGTGA. In DNA form, the CDR3 reads TGTGCCAGCAGCTCCGGTAGGGGCGCGAACACTGAAGCTTTCTTT. It specifies CASSSGRGANTEAFF.

This clonotype showed up just a few times. The chain recombines TRBV10-3 with TRBJ2-3, with TRBD1 matching 9 bases. J lost 4 bases, V lost 6 bases, and 2 bases had no gene match. The CDR3 is 13 amino acids. CDR1 ENHRY and CDR2 SYGVKD come from the germline V gene. CDR3: CAIRGQGPDTQYF. The CDR3 DNA reads TGTGCCATCAGGGGACAGGGCCCAGATACGCAGTATTTT.

The chain joins TRBV7-6 to TRBJ1-4; possible D gene TRBD1, 6 bases. In germline, CDR1 is SGHVS, CDR2 FNYEAQ. The CDR3 is 14 residues long. Trimming shortened V by 4 bases and J by 7 bases, and 13 bases separated the two germline ends. The CDR3 loop is CASSWTVFGEKLFF. The CDR3 DNA reads TGTGCCAGCAGCTGGACAGTGTTTGGTGAAAAACTGTTTTTT.

This clonotype was counted ten times or more. The chain uses TRBV10-3 and TRBJ1-1; maybe TRBD1 (5 bases). Germline V lookup: CDR1 ENHRY, CDR2 SYGVKD. The CDR3 totals 13 residues. The V and J ends lost 0 bases and 5 bases respectively, with 7 bases between them. CDR3 residues: CAISESKGTEAFF. The CDR3 coding sequence is TGTGCCATCAGTGAGTCGAAGGGGACTGAAGCTTTCTTT.

Comments on this clonotype: One end of the junction fails to match germline, which may point to a read error. The rearrangement links TRBV20-1 to TRBJ2-5; 8 bases align to TRBD1. The CDR3 is 15 amino acids. Germline V gene data show CDR1 as DFQATT and CDR2 as SNEGSKA (reference sequence). The CDR3 DNA reads TGCATTGCTAGGACCGGGACAGGAACTAAAGAGACCCAGTACTTC. It translates to CIARTGTGTKETQYF.

This clonotype was counted ten times or more. The chain recombines TRBV7-9 with TRBJ1-1; no clear D gene. From germline, CDR1 is SEHNR and CDR2 FQNEAQ (reference sequence). Trimming cost V 8 bases and J 5 bases, with 12 bases left between them. This CDR3 has 12 amino acids. CDR3 sequence: CASSDGGTEAFF. The CDR3 DNA is TGTGCCAGCTCGGATGGAGGAACTGAAGCTTTCTTT.